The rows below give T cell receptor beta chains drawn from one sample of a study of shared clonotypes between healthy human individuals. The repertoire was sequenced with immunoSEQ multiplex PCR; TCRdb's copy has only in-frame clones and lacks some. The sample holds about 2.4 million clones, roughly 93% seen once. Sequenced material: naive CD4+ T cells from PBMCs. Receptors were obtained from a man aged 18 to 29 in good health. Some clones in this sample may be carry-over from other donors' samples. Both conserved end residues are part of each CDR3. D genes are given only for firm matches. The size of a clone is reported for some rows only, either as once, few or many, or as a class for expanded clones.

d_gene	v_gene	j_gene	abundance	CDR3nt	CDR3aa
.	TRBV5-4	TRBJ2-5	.	TGTGCCAGCAGCATTCAAGAGACCCAGTACTTC	CASSIQETQYF
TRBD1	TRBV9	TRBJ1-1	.	TGTGCCAGCAGCGTAGAAACCGGGACAGGTTACACTGAAGCTTTCTTT	CASSVETGTGYTEAFF
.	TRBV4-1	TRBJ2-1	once	TGCGCCAGCAGCCAAGGGAGGTTGCTAGCGACTTACAATGAGCAGTTCTTC	CASSQGRLLATYNEQFF
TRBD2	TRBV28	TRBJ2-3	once	TGTGCCAGCAGCCGCGGGACTAGCGGGATCACAGATACGCAGTATTTT	CASSRGTSGITDTQYF
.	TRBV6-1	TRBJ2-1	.	TGTGCCAGCAGTCTAACAGGGTTCCAGGAGCAGTTCTTC	CASSLTGFQEQFF
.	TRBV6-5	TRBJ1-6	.	TGTGCCAGCAGCCGGCCAAATTCACCCCTCCACTTT	CASSRPNSPLHF
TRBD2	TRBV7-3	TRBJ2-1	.	TGTGCCAGCAGCTCACGACTAGCGGGAGAACAGTTCTTC	CASSSRLAGEQFF
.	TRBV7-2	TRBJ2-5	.	TGTGCCAGCAGCGACCGGCGAAGGGAGACCCAGTACTTC	CASSDRRRETQYF
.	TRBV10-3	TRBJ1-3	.	TGTGCCATCAGTGCAAACCACGGACAGAAGTTCTCTGGAAACACCATATATTTT	CAISANHGQKFSGNTIYF
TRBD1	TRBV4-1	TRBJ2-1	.	TGCGCCAGCAGCCAGGCCGGGACAGGGGGGTCTGGCAATGAGCAGTTCTTC	CASSQAGTGGSGNEQFF
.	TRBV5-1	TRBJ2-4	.	TGCGCCAGCAGCTTGGGGGTGGCCAAAAACATTCAGTACTTC	CASSLGVAKNIQYF
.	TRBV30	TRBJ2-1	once	TGTGCCTGGAGTGATTTTTCGGCGGGACGATACAATGAGCAGTTCTTC	CAWSDFSAGRYNEQFF
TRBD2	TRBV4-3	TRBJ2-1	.	TGCGCCAGCAGCCCGTCGGGACTAGCAAGGGCCTACAATGAGCAGTTCTTC	CASSPSGLARAYNEQFF
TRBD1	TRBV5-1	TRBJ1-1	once	TGCGCCAGCAGCACCCCTAAGCTCGGGGGGACAGGGAACACTGAAGCTTTCTTT	CASSTPKLGGTGNTEAFF
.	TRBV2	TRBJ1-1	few	TGTGCCATACCCCTGCCTTCCAGCAATTCTGAAGCTTTCTTT	CAIPLPSSNSEAFF
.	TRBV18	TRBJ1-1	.	TGTGCCAGCTCACTAACCGACAGAGACACTGAAGCTTTCTTT	CASSLTDRDTEAFF
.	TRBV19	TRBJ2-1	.	TGTGCCAGTAGTATACAACACAAACGGGGCAATGAGCAGTTCTTC	CASSIQHKRGNEQFF
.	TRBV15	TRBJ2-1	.	TGTGCCACCAGCAGAGATGGGACTTCGTACAATGAGCAGTTCTTC	CATSRDGTSYNEQFF
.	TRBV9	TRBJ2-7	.	TGTGCCAGCAGCCCCAGACGAGGGGGTGATATCTACGAGCAGTACTTC	CASSPRRGGDIYEQYF
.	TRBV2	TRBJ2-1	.	TGTGCCAGCAGTGAATCCTTAATTTGGGAGCAGTTCTTC	CASSESLIWEQFF
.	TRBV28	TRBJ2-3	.	TGTGCCAGCAGTTTGAGCGGGTCTCCGGTGACGCAGTATTTT	CASSLSGSPVTQYF
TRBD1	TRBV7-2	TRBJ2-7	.	TGTGCCAGCAGCCAAGACGGGACAGGGGGCTACGAGCAGTACTTC	CASSQDGTGGYEQYF
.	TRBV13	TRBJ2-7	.	TGTGCCAGCAGCTTAATGAGCATATGGGTCGAGCAGTACTTC	CASSLMSIWVEQYF
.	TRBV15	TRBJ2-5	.	TGTGCCACCAGCAGACTAGGGGGGTCTGGAGAGACCCAGTACTTC	CATSRLGGSGETQYF
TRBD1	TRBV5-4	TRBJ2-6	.	TGTGCCAGCAGCCCCGACAGGGGGCGTTATGGGGCCAACGTCCTGACTTTC	CASSPDRGRYGANVLTF
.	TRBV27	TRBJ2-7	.	TGTGCCAGCTCCCTCCTGGGAGAGGGCCCCACGAGGTTC	CASSLLGEGPTRF
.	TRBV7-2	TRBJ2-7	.	TGTGCCAGCAGCTTAGAGGGGAGTACCTACGAGCAGTACTTC	CASSLEGSTYEQYF
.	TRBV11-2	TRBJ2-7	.	TGTGCCAGCAGCTCGGACTTAGCCTCCGAGCAGTACTTC	CASSSDLASEQYF
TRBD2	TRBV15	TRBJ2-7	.	TGTGCCACCAGCCGTCTCCCCGGGGGGGGGTACGAGCAGTACTTC	CATSRLPGGGYEQYF
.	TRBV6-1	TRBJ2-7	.	TGTGCCAGCAGCCTAGGTATTCGCGACACCTACGAGCAGTACTTC	CASSLGIRDTYEQYF
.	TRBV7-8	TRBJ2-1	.	TGTGCCAGCAGGTCGAAAGGGGGAGGGTCCGGCTTATACAATGAGCAGTTCTTC	CASRSKGGGSGLYNEQFF
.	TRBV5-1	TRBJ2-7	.	TGCGCCAGCAGCTTGGACCCCTGGCAGGGCGAGCAGTACTTC	CASSLDPWQGEQYF
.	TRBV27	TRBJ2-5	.	TGTGCCAGCAGGGGGGGCGGTTGGGAGACCCAGTACTTC	CASRGGGWETQYF
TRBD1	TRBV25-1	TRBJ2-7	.	TGTGCCAGCAGGTCTCCGGGACAGGGCGAGCAGTACTTC	CASRSPGQGEQYF
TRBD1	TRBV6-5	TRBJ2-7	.	TGTGCCAGCAGGGGACAGGGGAGCGCCGAGCAGTACTTC	CASRGQGSAEQYF
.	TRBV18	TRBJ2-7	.	TGTGCCAGCTCACCATACAGTGGGCGTGGCGAGCAGTACTTC	CASSPYSGRGEQYF
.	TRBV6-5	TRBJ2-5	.	TGTGCCAGCACCGAAACCGCCGGGGCGAGCCAGTACTTC	CASTETAGASQYF
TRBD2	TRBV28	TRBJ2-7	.	TGTGCCAGCAGTTTTGGGACTAGGCTAGAAATTCGGTACTTC	CASSFGTRLEIRYF
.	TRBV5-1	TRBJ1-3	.	TGCGCCAGCAGCCGGGAGGGGCGGCCGAGCTCTGGAAACACCATATATTTT	CASSREGRPSSGNTIYF
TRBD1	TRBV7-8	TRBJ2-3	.	TGTGCCAGCAGCTTAGACAGGGGGACAGATACGCAGTATTTT	CASSLDRGTDTQYF
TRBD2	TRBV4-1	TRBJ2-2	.	TGCGCCAGCAGCCAAGTGCTTCCGGCTAGCGGGATGCCGGGCACCGGGGAGCTGTTTTTT	CASSQVLPASGMPGTGELFF
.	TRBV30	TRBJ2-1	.	TGTGCCTGGAGCTCCCGGAATGAGCAGTTCTTC	CAWSSRNEQFF
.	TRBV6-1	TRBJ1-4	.	TGTGCCAGCAGTGAAATGGTCGCAACTAATGAAAAACTGTTTTTT	CASSEMVATNEKLFF
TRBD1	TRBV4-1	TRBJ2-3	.	TGCGCCAGCAGCCAAGTCGGGACAGGGTACGATACGCAGTATTTT	CASSQVGTGYDTQYF
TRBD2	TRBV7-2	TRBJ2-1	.	TGTGCCAGTCACCGGACTAGCAGACCCAATGAGCAGTTCTTC	CASHRTSRPNEQFF
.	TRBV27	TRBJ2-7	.	TGTGCCAGCAGTTTATCGGGGGCCCCATCGGGCGGCGAGCAGTACTTC	CASSLSGAPSGGEQYF
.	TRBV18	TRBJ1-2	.	TGTGCCAGCTCCGGGGGGTTACCCGTTAACTATGGCTACACCTTC	CASSGGLPVNYGYTF
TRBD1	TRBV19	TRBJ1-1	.	TGTGCCAGTAGTAAAGACAGGGGCACTGAAGCTTTCTTT	CASSKDRGTEAFF
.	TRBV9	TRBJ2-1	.	TGTGCCAGCAGCGTAGTAGCTGGCAATGAGCAGTTCTTC	CASSVVAGNEQFF
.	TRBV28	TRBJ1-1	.	TGTGCCAGCAGCGGGCTGAACACTGAAGCTTTCTTT	CASSGLNTEAFF
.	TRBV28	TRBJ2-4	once	TGTGCCAGCAGCCAACTCGGCGTAGCCAAAAACATTCAGTACTTC	CASSQLGVAKNIQYF
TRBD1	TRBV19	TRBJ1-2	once	TGTGCCAGTAGTGTCGGGACAGGGAACTATGGCTACACCTTC	CASSVGTGNYGYTF
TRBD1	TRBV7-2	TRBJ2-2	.	TGTGCCAGCAGCTTAGCCAGTGCAATCACAGGGGAAAGGAACACCGGGGAGCTGTTTTTT	CASSLASAITGERNTGELFF